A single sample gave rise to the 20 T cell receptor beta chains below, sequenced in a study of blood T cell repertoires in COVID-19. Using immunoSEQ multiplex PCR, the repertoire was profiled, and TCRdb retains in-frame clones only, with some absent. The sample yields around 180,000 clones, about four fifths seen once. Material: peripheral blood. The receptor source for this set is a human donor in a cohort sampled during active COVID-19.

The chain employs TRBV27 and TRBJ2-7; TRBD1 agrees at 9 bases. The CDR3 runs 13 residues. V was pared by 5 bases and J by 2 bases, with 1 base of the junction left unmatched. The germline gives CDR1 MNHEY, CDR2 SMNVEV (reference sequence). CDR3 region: CASSRTGAYEQYF. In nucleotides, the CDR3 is TGTGCCAGCAGTCGGACAGGGGCCTACGAGCAGTACTTC.

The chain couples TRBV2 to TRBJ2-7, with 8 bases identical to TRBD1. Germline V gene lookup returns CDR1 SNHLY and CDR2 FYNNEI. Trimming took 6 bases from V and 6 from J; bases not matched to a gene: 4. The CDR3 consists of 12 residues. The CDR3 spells CASRGQAVEQYF. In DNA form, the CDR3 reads TGTGCCAGCAGGGGACAGGCGGTCGAGCAGTACTTC.

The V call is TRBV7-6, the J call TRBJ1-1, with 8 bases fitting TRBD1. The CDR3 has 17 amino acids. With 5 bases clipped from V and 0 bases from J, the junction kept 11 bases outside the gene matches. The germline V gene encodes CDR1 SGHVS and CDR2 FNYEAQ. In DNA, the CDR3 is TGTGCCAGCAGCCCGGGACAGGAGCGCCCCATGAACACTGAAGCTTTCTTT. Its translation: CASSPGQERPMNTEAFF.

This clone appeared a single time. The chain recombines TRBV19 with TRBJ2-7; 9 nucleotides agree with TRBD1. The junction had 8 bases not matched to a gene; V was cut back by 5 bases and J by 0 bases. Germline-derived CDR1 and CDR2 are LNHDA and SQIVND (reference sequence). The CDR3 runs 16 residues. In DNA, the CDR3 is TGTGCCAGTAGTCTCCGAACAGGGGGCTTCTCCTACGAGCAGTACTTC. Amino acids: CASSLRTGGFSYEQYF. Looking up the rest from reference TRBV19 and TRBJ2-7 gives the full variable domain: DGGITQSPKYLFRKEGQNVTLSCEQNLNHDAMYWYRQDPGQGLRLIYYSQIVNDFQKGDIAEGYSVSREKKESFPLTVTSAQKNPTAFYLCASSLRTGGFSYEQYFGPGTRLTVT.

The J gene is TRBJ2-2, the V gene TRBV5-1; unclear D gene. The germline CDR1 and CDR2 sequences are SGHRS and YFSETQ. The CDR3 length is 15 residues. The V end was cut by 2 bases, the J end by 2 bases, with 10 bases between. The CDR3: CASSFYGGNTGELFF. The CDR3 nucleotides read TGCGCCAGCAGCTTCTACGGCGGAAACACCGGGGAGCTGTTTTTT.

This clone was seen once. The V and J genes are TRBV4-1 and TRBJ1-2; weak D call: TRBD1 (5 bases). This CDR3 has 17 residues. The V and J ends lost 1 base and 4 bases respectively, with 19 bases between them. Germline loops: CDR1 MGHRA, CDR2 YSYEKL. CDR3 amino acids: CASSQVFTGRAPYGYTF. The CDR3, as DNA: TGCGCCAGCAGCCAAGTATTTACGGGCAGGGCCCCCTATGGCTACACCTTC.

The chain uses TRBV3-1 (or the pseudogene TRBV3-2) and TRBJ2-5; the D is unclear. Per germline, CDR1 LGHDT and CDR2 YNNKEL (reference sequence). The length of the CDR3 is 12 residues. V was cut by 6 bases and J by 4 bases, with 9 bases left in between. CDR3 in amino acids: CASRIAPETQYF. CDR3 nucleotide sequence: TGTGCCAGCAGGATAGCACCAGAGACCCAGTACTTC.

The DNA of the CDR3 is TGTGCCAGCAGCGTACAGCAGGGGGCAGATGAGCAGTTCTTC. Translating gives CASSVQQGADEQFF. This chain links TRBV9 with TRBJ2-1; 8 bases are a match to TRBD1. V gave up 1 base and J gave up 8 bases; unmatched junction bases: 5. The length of the CDR3 is 14 residues. Germline assignment: CDR1 SGDLS and CDR2 YYNGEE.

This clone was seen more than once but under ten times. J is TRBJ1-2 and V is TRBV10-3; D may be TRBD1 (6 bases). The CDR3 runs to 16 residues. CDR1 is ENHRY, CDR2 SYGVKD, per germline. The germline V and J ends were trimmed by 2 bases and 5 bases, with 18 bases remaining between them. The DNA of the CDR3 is TGTGCCATCAGTGAGGGACAGATATCCTCTGATTATGGCTACACCTTC. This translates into CAISEGQISSDYGYTF.

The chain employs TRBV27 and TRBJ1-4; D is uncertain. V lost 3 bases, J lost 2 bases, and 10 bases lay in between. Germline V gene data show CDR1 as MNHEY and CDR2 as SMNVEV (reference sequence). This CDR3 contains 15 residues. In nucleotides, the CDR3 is TGTGCCAGCAGTTTTCGAGGGTCCACTAATGAAAAACTGTTTTTT. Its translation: CASSFRGSTNEKLFF.

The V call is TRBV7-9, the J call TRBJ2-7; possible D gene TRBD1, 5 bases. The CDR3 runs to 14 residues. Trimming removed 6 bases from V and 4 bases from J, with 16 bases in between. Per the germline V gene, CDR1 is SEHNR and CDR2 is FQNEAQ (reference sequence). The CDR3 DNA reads TGTGCCAGCAGTTACAGGCTCACCGATTACGAGCAGTACTTC. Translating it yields CASSYRLTDYEQYF.

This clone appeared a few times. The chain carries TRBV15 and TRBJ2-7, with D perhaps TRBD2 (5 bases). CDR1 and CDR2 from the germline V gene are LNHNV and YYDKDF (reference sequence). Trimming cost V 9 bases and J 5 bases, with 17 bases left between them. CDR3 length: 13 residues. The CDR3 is CATAPAGRDEQYF. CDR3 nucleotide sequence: TGTGCCACTGCCCCGGCGGGTAGGGACGAGCAGTACTTC.

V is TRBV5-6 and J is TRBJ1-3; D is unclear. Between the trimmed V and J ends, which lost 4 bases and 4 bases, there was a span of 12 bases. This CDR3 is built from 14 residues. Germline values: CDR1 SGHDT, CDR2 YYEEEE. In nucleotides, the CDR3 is TGTGCCAGCAGCCGGGTCGGGAGAGGAAACACCATATATTTT. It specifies CASSRVGRGNTIYF.

The CDR3 DNA sequence: TGTGCCAGCAGCGTAAGCGGGGGGGGCGACGAGCAGTACTTC. Amino acids: CASSVSGGGDEQYF. The rearrangement joins TRBV5-4 to TRBJ2-7, with 10 bases aligning to TRBD2. V was pared by 4 bases and J by 5 bases, with 6 bases of the junction left unmatched. Germline values: CDR1 SGHNT, CDR2 YYREEE (reference sequence). The CDR3 runs 14 residues.

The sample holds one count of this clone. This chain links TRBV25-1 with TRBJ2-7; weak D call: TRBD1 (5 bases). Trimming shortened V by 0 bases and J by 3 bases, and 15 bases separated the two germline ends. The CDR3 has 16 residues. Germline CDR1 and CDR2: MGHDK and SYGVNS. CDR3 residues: CASSEYRDSESYEQYF. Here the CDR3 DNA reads TGTGCCAGCAGTGAATATCGAGACAGCGAGAGCTACGAGCAGTACTTC.

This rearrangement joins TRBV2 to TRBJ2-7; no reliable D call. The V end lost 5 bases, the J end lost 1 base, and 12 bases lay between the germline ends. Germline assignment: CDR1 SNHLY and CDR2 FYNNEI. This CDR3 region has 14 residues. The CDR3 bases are TGTGCCAGCAGTTCCCTGACGGGTTCCTACGAGCAGTACTTC. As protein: CASSSLTGSYEQYF.

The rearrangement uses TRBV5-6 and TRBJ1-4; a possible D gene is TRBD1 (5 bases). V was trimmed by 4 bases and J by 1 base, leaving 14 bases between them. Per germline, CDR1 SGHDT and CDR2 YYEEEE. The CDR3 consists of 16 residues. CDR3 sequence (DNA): TGTGCCAGCAGCCTAGGGGCCCGGATAACTAATGAAAAACTGTTTTTT. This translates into CASSLGARITNEKLFF.

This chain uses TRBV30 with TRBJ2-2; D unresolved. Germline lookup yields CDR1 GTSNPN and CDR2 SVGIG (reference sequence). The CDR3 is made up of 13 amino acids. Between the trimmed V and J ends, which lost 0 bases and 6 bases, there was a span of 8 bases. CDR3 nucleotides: TGTGCCTGGAGTGTACTGGCGGCCGGGGAGCTGTTTTTT. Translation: CAWSVLAAGELFF. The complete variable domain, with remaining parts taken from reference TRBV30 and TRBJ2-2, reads SQTIHQWPATLVQPVGSPLSLECTVEGTSNPNLYWYRQAAGRGLQLLFYSVGIGQISSEVPQNLSASRPQDRQFILSSKKLLLSDSGFYLCAWSVLAAGELFFGEGSRLTVL.

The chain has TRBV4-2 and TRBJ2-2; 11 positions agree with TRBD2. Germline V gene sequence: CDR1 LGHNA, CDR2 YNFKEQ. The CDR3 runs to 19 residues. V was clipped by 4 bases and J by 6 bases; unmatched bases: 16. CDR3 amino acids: CASSPSPASGGIIAGELFF. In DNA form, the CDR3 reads TGTGCCAGCAGCCCCTCTCCCGCTAGCGGGGGGATAATAGCCGGGGAGCTGTTTTTT.

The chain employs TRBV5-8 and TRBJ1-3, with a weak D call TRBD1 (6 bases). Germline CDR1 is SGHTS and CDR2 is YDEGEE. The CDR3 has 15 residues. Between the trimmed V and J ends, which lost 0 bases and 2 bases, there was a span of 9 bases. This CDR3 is CASSLGTGTGNTIYF. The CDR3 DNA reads TGTGCCAGCAGCTTGGGTACAGGGACTGGAAACACCATATATTTT. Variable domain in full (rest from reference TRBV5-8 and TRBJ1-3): EAGVTQSPTHLIKTRGQQATLRCSPISGHTSVYWYQQALGLGLQFLLWYDEGEERNRGNFPPRFSGRQFPNYSSELNVNALELEDSALYLCASSLGTGTGNTIYFGEGSWLTVV.